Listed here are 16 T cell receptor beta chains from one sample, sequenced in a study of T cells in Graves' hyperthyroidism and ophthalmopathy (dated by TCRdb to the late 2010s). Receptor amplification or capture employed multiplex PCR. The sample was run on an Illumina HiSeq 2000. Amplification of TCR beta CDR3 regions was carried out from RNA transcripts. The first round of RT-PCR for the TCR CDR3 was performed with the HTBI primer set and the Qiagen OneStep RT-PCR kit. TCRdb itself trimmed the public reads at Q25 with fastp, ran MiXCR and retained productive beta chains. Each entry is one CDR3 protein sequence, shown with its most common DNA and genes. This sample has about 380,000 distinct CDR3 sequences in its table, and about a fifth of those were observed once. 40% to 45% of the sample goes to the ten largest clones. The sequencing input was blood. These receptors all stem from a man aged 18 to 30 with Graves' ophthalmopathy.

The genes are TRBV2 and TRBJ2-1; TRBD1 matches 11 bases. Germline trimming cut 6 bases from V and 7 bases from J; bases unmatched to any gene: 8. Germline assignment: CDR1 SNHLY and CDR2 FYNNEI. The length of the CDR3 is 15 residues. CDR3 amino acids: CASSVWTGGENEQFF. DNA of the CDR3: TGTGCCAGCAGCGTCTGGACAGGGGGCGAAAATGAGCAGTTCTTC.

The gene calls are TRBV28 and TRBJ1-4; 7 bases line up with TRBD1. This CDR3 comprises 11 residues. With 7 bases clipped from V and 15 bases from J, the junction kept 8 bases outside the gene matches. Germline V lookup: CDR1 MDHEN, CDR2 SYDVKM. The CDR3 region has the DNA TGTGCCAGCACAGACAGGGTCGGAATGTTTTTT. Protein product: CASTDRVGMFF.

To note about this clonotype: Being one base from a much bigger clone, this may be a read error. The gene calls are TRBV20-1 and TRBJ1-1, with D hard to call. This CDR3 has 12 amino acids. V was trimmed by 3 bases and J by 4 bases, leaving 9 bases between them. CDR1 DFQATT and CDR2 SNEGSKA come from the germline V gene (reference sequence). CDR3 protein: CSASPSTTEAFF. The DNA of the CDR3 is TGCAGTGCTAGCCCCTCCACCACTGAAGCTTTCTTT.

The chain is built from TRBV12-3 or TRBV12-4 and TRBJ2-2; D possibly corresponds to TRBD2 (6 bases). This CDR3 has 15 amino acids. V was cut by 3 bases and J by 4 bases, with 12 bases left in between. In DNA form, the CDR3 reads TGTGCCAGCAGTTTTTTAGCGGCGACCACCGGGGAGCTGTTTTTT. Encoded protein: CASSFLAATTGELFF.

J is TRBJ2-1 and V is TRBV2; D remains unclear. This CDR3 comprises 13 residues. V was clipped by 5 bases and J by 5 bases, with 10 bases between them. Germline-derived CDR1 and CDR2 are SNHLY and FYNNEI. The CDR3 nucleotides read TGTGCCAGCAGTTCTGGAAATAACAATGAGCAGTTCTTC. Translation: CASSSGNNNEQFF.

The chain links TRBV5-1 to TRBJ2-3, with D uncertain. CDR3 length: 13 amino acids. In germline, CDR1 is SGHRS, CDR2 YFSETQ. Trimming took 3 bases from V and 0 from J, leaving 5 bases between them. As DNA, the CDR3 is TGCGCCAGCAGCTGGGAAAGCACAGATACGCAGTATTTT. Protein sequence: CASSWESTDTQYF.

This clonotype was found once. Here the CDR3 reads CSATLTTGLAGGRNTQYF. The CDR3 DNA is TGCAGTGCTACACTGACGACGGGACTAGCGGGGGGCCGGAATACGCAGTATTTT. This sequence joins TRBV20-1 and TRBJ2-3; 15 positions match TRBD2. After removal of 4 bases from V and 7 bases from J, the junction contained 15 bases not matched to a gene. From germline, CDR1 is DFQATT and CDR2 SNEGSKA (reference sequence). The CDR3 sequence is 18 residues long.

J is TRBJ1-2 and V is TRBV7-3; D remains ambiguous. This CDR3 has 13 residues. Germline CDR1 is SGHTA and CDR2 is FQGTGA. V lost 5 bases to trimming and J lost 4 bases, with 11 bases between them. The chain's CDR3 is CASSEVEGYGYTF. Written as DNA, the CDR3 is TGTGCCAGCAGCGAGGTCGAAGGCTATGGCTACACCTTC.

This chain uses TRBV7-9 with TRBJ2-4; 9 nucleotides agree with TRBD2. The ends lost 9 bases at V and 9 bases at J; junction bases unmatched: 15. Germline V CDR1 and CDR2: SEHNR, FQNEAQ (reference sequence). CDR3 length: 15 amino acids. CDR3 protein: CASSLLAGGPSIQYF. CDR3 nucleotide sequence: TGTGCCAGTAGTCTACTCGCGGGGGGGCCGAGCATTCAGTACTTC.

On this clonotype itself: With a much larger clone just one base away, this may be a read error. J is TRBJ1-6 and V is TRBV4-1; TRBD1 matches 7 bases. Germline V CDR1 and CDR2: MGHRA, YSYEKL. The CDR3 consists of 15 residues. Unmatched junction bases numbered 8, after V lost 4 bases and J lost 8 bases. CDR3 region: CASSRGETGHSPLHF. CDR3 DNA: TGCGCCAGCAGCCGAGGGGAGACAGGGCATTCACCCCTCCACTTT.

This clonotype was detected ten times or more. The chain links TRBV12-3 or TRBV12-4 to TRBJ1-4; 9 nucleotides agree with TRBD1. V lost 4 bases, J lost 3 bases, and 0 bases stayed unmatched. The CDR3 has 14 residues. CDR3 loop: CASSYRGPNEKLFF. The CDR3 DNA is TGTGCCAGCAGTTACAGGGGGCCTAATGAAAAACTGTTTTTT.

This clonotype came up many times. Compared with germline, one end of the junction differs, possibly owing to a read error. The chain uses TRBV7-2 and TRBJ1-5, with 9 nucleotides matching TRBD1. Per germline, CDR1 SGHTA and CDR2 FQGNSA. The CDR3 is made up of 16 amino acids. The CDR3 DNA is TGTGCCAGCAGCGTAGCCGGGACAGGGCCGTATCAGCCCCAGCATTTT. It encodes CASSVAGTGPYQPQHF.

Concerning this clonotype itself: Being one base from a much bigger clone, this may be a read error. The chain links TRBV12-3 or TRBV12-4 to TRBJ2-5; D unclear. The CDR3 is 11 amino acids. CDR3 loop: CASSGQEIQYF. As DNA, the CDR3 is TGTGCCAGCAGCGGCCAAGAGATCCAGTACTTC.

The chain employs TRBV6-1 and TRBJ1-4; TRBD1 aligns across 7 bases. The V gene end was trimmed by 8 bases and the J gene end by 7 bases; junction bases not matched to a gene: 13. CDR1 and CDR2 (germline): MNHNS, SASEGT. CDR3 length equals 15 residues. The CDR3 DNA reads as TGTGCCAGCTCCGAAGGGGGCGACAGTAGTGAAAAACTGTTTTTT. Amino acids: CASSEGGDSSEKLFF.

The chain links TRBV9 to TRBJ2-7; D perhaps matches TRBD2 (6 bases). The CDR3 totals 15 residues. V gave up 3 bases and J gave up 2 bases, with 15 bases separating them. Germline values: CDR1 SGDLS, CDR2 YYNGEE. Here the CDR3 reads CASSAEGTRTYEQYF. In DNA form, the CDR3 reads TGTGCCAGCAGCGCCGAGGGGACTCGTACCTACGAGCAGTACTTC.

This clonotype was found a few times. The CDR3 region is CSASLGGGYGYTF. The CDR3 coding sequence is TGCAGTGCTAGTCTTGGGGGCGGCTATGGCTACACCTTC. The chain combines TRBV20-1 with TRBJ1-2, with D possibly TRBD1 on 6 matching bases. The CDR3 runs to 13 residues. Germline V gene sequence: CDR1 DFQATT, CDR2 SNEGSKA (reference sequence). Between the trimmed V and J ends, which lost 3 bases and 4 bases, there was a span of 12 bases.